This paragraph reports one T cell receptor beta chain. Its antigen is as yet unknown. The CDR3 is 14 amino acids. The junction had 13 bases not matched to a gene; V was cut back by 5 bases and J by 10 bases. Germline CDR1 and CDR2: DFQATT and SNEGSKA (reference sequence). These data are taken from a study of identical twins. TCRdb recomputed calls from the 5' RACE reads with MiXCR, one row per CDR3 protein. The data hold approximately 590,000 distinct CDR3 sequences, with more than 9% observed a single time. Study-wide results and limits: Twin pairs had excess sharing that was weaker in beta out-of-frame sequences.

Donors uniformly comprised healthy Caucasians. In addition, the sample was reused for a study of yellow fever vaccine responses in identical twins.

This TCR was recovered from a woman under 30 in good health. The specimen sequenced was PBMCs. The chain has TRBV20-1 and TRBJ1-1; 10 nucleotides align to TRBD1. The CDR3 nucleotides are TGCAGTGCTTATCACCCGGGACAGGGGTGGGGAGCTTTCTTT. It yields the protein CSAYHPGQGWGAFF.